This TCR beta chain was sequenced for a study of shared clonotypes between healthy human individuals. Several immunoSEQ 96-well plates shared each subset's DNA, each plate a replicate. The DNA input per sorted-subset replicate PCR was 150 to 200 ng, corresponding to roughly 31,000 T cell genomes. Libraries were prepared by immunoSEQ multiplex PCR; TCRdb keeps only in-frame clonotypes and omits some of them. The sample has around 2.3 million clones, approximately 96% seen once. The sample was naive CD4+ T cells sorted from blood. Subset specified: CD45RA+ positively selected. This TCR was sampled from a man aged 18 to 29 in good health.

Written as DNA, the CDR3 is TGTGCCTGGAGTCCTGGGTTGGGGACGAACGAGCAGTACTTC. Its protein is CAWSPGLGTNEQYF. V gene TRBV30 combines with J gene TRBJ2-7; D might be TRBD1 or TRBD2, each matching 5 bases. Per the germline V gene, CDR1 is GTSNPN and CDR2 is SVGIG (reference sequence). Trimming removed 2 bases at V and 5 bases at J, with 16 bases between. There are 14 residues in the CDR3.